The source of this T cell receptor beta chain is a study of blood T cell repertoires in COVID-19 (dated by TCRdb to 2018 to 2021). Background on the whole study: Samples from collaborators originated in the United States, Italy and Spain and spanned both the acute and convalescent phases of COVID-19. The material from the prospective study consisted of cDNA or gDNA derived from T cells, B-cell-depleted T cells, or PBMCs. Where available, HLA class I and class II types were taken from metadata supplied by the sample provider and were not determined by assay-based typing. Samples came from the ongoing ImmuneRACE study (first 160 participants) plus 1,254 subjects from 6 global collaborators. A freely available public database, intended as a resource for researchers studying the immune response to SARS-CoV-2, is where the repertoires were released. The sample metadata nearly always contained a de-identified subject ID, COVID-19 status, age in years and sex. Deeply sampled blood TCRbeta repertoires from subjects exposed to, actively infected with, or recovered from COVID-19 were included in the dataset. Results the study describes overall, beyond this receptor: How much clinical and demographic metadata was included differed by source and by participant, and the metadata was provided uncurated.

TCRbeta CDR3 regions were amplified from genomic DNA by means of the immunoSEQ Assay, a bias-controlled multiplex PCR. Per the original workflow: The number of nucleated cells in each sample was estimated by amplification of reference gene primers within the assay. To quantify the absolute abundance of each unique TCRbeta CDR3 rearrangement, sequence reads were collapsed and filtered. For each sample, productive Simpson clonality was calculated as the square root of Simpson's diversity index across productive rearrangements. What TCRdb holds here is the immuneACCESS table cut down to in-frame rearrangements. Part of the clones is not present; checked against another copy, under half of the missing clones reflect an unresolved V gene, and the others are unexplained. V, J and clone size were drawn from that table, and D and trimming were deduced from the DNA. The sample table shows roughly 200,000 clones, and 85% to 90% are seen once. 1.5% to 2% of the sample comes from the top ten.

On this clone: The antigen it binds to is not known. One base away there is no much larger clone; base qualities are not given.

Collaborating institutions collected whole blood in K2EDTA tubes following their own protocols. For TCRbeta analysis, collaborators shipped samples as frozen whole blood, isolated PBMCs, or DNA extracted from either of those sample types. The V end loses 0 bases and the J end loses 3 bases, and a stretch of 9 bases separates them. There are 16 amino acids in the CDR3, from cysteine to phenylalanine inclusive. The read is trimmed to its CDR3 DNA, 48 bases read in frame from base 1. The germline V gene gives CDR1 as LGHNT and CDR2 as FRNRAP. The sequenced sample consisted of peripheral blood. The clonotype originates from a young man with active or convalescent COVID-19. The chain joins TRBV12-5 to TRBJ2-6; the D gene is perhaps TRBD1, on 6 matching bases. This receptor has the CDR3 CASGLVGAYGANVLTF. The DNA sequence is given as TGTGCTAGTGGTTTGGTGGGGGCATATGGGGCCAACGTCCTGACTTTC.